Here is one T cell receptor beta chain with its context. This sample is drawn from a study of blood T cell repertoires in COVID-19. Overall study context: Whether acute or convalescent, the COVID-19 samples came from the United States, Italy and Spain.

V shed 1 base and J shed 6 bases, with 21 bases lying between them. CDR3 length: 18 amino acids. Germline-derived CDR1 and CDR2 are MGHRA and YSYEKL. Data came from immunoSEQ multiplex PCR; TCRdb stores just in-frame clones and leaves some out. In the table there are roughly 40,000 clones, about four fifths of which are singletons. This sequence originates from a woman aged 80 or older with active or convalescent COVID-19. The chain is built from TRBV4-1 and TRBJ2-2; D is unclear. The sample was peripheral blood. Here the CDR3 DNA reads TGCGCCAGCAGCCAAGCCCCGGGTTGGATGGTCAACGCCGGGGAGCTGTTTTTT. This encodes CASSQAPGWMVNAGELFF.